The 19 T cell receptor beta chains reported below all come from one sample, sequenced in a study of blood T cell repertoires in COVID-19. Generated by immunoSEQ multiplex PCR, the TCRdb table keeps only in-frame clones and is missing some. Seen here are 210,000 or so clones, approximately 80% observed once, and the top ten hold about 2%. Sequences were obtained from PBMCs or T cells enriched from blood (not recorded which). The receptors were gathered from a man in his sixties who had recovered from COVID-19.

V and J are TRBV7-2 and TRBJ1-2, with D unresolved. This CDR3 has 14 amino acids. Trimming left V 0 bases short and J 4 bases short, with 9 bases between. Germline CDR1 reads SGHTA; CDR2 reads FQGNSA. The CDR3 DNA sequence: TGTGCCAGCAGCTTAGCGCGGCGGGGCTATGGCTACACCTTC. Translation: CASSLARRGYGYTF.

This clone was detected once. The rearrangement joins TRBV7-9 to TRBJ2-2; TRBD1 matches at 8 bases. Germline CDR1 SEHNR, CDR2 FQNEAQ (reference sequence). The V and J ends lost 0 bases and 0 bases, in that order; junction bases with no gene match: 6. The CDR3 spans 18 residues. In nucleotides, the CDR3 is TGTGCCAGCAGCTTAGCTACAGGGGGTGCGTCGAACACCGGGGAGCTGTTTTTT. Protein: CASSLATGGASNTGELFF.

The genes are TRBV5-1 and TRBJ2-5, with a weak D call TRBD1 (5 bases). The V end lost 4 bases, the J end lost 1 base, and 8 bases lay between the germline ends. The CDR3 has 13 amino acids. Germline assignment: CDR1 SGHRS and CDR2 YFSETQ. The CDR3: CASSKGFQETQYF. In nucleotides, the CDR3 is TGCGCCAGCAGCAAGGGGTTCCAAGAGACCCAGTACTTC.

This chain's CDR3 is CASSDRTGGKETQYF. The CDR3 coding sequence is TGTGCCAGCAGCGACCGGACAGGGGGTAAAGAGACCCAGTACTTC. The chain joins TRBV11-3 to TRBJ2-5; 10 positions match TRBD1. This CDR3 spans 15 amino acids. Germline V gene data show CDR1 as SGHNT and CDR2 as YENEEA. V lost 5 bases and J lost 3; bases outside the gene matches: 6.

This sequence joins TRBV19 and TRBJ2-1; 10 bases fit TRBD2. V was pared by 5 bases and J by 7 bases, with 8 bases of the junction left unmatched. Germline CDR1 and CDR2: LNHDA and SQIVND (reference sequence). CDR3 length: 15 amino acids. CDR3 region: CASSGTSGAWNEQFF. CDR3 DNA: TGTGCCAGTAGTGGAACTAGCGGGGCTTGGAATGAGCAGTTCTTC.

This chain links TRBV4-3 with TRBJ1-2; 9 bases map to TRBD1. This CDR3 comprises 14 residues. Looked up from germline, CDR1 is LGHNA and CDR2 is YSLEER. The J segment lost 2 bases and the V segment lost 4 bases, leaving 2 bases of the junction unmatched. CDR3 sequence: CASSRDRENYGYTF. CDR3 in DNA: TGCGCCAGCAGCCGGGACAGGGAGAACTATGGCTACACCTTC.

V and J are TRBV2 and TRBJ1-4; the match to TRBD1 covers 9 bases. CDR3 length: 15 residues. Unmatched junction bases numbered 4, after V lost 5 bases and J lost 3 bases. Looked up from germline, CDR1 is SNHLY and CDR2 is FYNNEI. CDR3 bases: TGTGCCAGCAGTACTAACAGGGGGCCTAATGAAAAACTGTTTTTT. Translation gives CASSTNRGPNEKLFF. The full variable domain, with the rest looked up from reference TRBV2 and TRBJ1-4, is EPEVTQTPSHQVTQMGQEVILRCVPISNHLYFYWYRQILGQKVEFLVSFYNNEISEKSEIFDDQFSVERPDGSNFTLKIRSTKLEDSAMYFCASSTNRGPNEKLFFGSGTQLSVL.

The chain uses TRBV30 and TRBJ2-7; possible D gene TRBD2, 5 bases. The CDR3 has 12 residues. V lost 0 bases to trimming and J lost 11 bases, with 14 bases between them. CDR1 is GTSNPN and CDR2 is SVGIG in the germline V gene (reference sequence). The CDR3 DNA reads TGTGCCTGGAGTGTAATAACTAGTAAGGAGTACTTC. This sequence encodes CAWSVITSKEYF.

In nucleotides, the CDR3 is TGTGCCACCAGTGCGGGACAGGGGGGAAACTATGGCTACACCTTC. Translated: CATSAGQGGNYGYTF. The V gene is TRBV24-1, the J gene TRBJ1-2; 11 positions match TRBD1. The germline CDR1 and CDR2 sequences are KGHDR and SFDVKD. The CDR3 covers 15 residues. The ends lost 5 bases at V and 2 bases at J; junction bases unmatched: 3.

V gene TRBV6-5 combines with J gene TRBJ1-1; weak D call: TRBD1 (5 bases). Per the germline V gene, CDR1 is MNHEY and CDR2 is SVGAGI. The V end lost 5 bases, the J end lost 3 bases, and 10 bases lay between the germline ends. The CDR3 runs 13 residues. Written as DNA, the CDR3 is TGTGCCAGCAGTCCCTGGGGGGACACTGAAGCTTTCTTT. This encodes CASSPWGDTEAFF.

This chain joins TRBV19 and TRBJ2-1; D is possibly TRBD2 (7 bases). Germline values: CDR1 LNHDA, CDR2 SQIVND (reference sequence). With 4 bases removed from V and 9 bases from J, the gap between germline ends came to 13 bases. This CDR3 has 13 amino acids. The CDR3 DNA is TGTGCCAGTAGTAAGGGGGGGCCCAGTGAGCAGTTCTTC. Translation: CASSKGGPSEQFF.

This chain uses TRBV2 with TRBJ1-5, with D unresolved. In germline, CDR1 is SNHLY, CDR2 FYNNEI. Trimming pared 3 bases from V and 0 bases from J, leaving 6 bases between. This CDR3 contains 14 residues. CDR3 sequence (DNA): TGTGCCAGCAGTGAGGCCAGTAGCAATCAGCCCCAGCATTTT. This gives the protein CASSEASSNQPQHF.

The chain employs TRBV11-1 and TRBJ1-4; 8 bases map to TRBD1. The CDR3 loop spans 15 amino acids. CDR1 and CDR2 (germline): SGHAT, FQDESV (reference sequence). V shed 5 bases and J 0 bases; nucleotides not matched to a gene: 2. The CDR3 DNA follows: TGTGCCAGCAGCGCACAGGGGGCAACTAATGAAAAACTGTTTTTT. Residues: CASSAQGATNEKLFF.

The CDR3 DNA is TGTGCCAGCAGCTTAGGGAGGGCTCAAGAGACCCAGTACTTC. It is translated as CASSLGRAQETQYF. The rearrangement uses TRBV11-3 and TRBJ2-5; D possibly corresponds to TRBD2 (6 bases). Germline V gene sequence: CDR1 SGHNT, CDR2 YENEEA. The ends were cut back, 1 base at V and 2 bases at J, with 8 bases in the middle. This CDR3 is 14 amino acids long.

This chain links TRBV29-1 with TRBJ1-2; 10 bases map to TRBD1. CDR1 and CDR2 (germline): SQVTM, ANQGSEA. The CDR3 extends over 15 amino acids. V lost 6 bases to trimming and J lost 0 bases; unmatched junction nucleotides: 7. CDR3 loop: CSVRTGGNSNYGYTF. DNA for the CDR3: TGCAGCGTCCGGACAGGGGGGAACTCTAACTATGGCTACACCTTC.

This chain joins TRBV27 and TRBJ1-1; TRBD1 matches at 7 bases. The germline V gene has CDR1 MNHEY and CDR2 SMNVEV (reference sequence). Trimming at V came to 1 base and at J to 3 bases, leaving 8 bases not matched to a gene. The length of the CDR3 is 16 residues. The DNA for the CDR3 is TGTGCCAGCAGTTTATATGGGACAGTAGTGTACACTGAAGCTTTCTTT. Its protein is CASSLYGTVVYTEAFF.

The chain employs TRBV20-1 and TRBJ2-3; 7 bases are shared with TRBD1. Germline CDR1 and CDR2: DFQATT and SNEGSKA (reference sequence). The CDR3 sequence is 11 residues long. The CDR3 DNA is TGCAGGGCTCAACAGGGGAGTACGCAGTATTTT. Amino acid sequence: CRAQQGSTQYF.

As DNA, the CDR3 is TGTGCCAGCAGCGGGGCCTCTCGGGGGAACTATGGCTACACCTTC. Translation gives CASSGASRGNYGYTF. The rearrangement uses TRBV5-6 and TRBJ1-2; weak D call: TRBD1 (5 bases). The V end lost 4 bases, the J end lost 2 bases, and 15 bases lay between the germline ends. Germline CDR1 is SGHDT and CDR2 is YYEEEE. This CDR3 has 15 residues.

CDR3: CAISQGAEETQYF. CDR3 in DNA: TGTGCCATCAGCCAGGGGGCGGAAGAGACCCAGTACTTC. The chain has TRBV10-3 and TRBJ2-5; 8 positions match TRBD1. After removal of 6 bases from V and 3 bases from J, the junction contained 3 bases not matched to a gene. This CDR3 spans 13 amino acids. Germline CDR1 ENHRY, CDR2 SYGVKD.